This T cell receptor (beta chain) was documented in a study of human T cells and chemical hapten exposure. Overall study findings and caveats: The study found that DPC sensitization did not change TCRs above 1 in 1000 frequency.

One entry per CDR3 protein, called by TCRdb with MiXCR from the RACE reads. The sample carries roughly 260,000 distinct CDR3 sequences, about 9.4% recorded once. This clonotype was detected only a few times. Its antigen is not known. Time point defined: pre-sensitization, week 0. Treatment: therapeutic diphenylcyclopropenone sensitization with weekly scalp DPC. V was trimmed by 5 bases and J by 4 bases, leaving 14 bases between them. Germline V gene lookup returns CDR1 MDHEN and CDR2 SYDVKM. This CDR3 is built from 14 residues. This chain joins TRBV28 and TRBJ1-2; D unresolved. Sequences were derived from whole blood, sampled in connection with sensitization to the hapten diphenylcyclopropenone (DPC). This receptor was obtained from a woman in her forties with alopecia areata. Some clones in this sample may be carry-over from other donors' samples. As DNA, the CDR3 is TGTGCCAGCAGTCCCCAACCGGCGGGCTATGGCTACACCTTC. Its translation: CASSPQPAGYGYTF.